The 13 T cell receptor beta chains below all came from one sample that was sequenced in a study of shared clonotypes between healthy human individuals. Profiling relied on immunoSEQ multiplex PCR, and the TCRdb table lists in-frame clones only, not all of them. This table holds under 2.5 million clones, roughly 92% found once. Sequencing input: naive CD4+ T cells from PBMCs. The subset denotes: CD45RA+ positively selected. These receptors originate from a man younger than 35 in good health. Some clones in this sample may be carry-over from other donors' samples.

The chain joins TRBV29-1 to TRBJ2-2, with D uncertain. This CDR3 contains 12 residues. The germline V gene has CDR1 SQVTM and CDR2 ANQGSEA. The V end lost 7 bases, the J end lost 2 bases, and 8 bases lay between the germline ends. CDR3 region: CSGHENTGELFF. CDR3 DNA: TGCAGCGGACACGAAAACACCGGGGAGCTGTTTTTT.

The chain is built from TRBV18 and TRBJ2-1, with D unresolved. CDR1 and CDR2 (germline): KGHSH, LQKENI. V was shortened by 3 bases and J by 9 bases, with 15 bases between the two germline ends. The CDR3 spans 14 residues. The CDR3 reads CASSPQDLLSEQFF. Here the CDR3 DNA reads TGTGCCAGCTCACCTCAAGACCTCCTCTCTGAGCAGTTCTTC. The full variable domain, completed using reference TRBV18 and TRBJ2-1, is NAGVMQNPRHLVRRRGQEARLRCSPMKGHSHVYWYRQLPEEGLKFMVYLQKENIIDESGMPKERFSAEFPKEGPSILRIQQVVRGDSAAYFCASSPQDLLSEQFFGPGTRLTVL.

This chain links TRBV28 with TRBJ2-7; 7 bases line up with TRBD1. The V segment lost 4 bases and the J segment 1 base; nucleotides outside the gene matches: 10. Germline CDR1 reads MDHEN; CDR2 reads SYDVKM. The CDR3 is 16 amino acids. The CDR3, as DNA: TGTGCCAGCAGTTACCGTATCTGGGACAGTTCCTACGAGCAGTACTTC. Encoded protein: CASSYRIWDSSYEQYF.

Worth noting for this clone: The junction differs from germline at one of its ends, possibly a read error. The chain uses TRBV7-9 and TRBJ2-1, with D possibly TRBD1 on 6 matching bases. Germline-derived CDR1 and CDR2 are SEHNR and FQNEAQ (reference sequence). This CDR3 has 15 residues. CDR3 DNA sequence: TGTGCCAGCAGCGTAGCAGGGGTCGGCTACAATGAGCAGTTCTTC. It is translated as CASSVAGVGYNEQFF.

The V call is TRBV28, the J call TRBJ1-5; D gene uncertain. From germline, CDR1 is MDHEN and CDR2 SYDVKM. The CDR3 spans 14 residues. Trimming took 2 bases from V and 5 from J, leaving 10 bases between them. The CDR3 protein is CASSLSRYDQPQHF. CDR3 nucleotides: TGTGCCAGCAGTTTAAGTCGGTATGATCAGCCCCAGCATTTT.

This chain joins TRBV7-8 and TRBJ1-1; tentatively, D is TRBD1 (6 bases). The CDR3 has 14 residues. V lost 3 bases and J 5 bases, leaving 13 bases between the germline ends. Looked up from germline, CDR1 is SGHVS and CDR2 is FQNEAQ. CDR3 DNA sequence: TGTGCCAGCAGCTTTCCAGGGGAAAGGACTGAAGCTTTCTTT. Translating gives CASSFPGERTEAFF. The full variable domain, rest sourced from reference TRBV7-8 and TRBJ1-1, is GAGVSQSPRYKVAKRGQDVALRCDPISGHVSLFWYQQALGQGPEFLTYFQNEAQLDKSGLPSDRFFAERPEGSVSTLKIQRTQQEDSAVYLCASSFPGERTEAFFGQGTRLTVV.

The chain is built from TRBV5-4 and TRBJ2-5, with a weak D call TRBD2 (6 bases). V was trimmed by 4 bases and J by 1 base, leaving 17 bases between them. The V gene's germline CDR1 is SGHNT and CDR2 YYREEE (reference sequence). This CDR3 region has 16 residues. The CDR3 sequence: CASSRGNSAPQETQYF. The CDR3 DNA reads TGTGCCAGCAGCCGGGGGAACTCAGCTCCCCAAGAGACCCAGTACTTC.

The V and J genes are TRBV7-8 and TRBJ2-1; D perhaps matches TRBD2 (5 bases). The CDR3 has 17 residues. CDR1 and CDR2 (germline): SGHVS, FQNEAQ. With 1 base removed from V and 3 bases from J, the gap between germline ends came to 16 bases. CDR3 in amino acids: CASSLEGGWGGYNEQFF. The DNA for the CDR3 is TGTGCCAGCAGCTTAGAAGGCGGGTGGGGTGGCTACAATGAGCAGTTCTTC.

The chain recombines TRBV28 with TRBJ2-6; TRBD2 might be the D (5 bases). Germline V gene data show CDR1 as MDHEN and CDR2 as SYDVKM. V lost 8 bases and J 0 bases, leaving 17 bases between the germline ends. The CDR3 consists of 17 residues. The CDR3 is CASRPRTFNSGANVLTF. DNA for the CDR3: TGTGCCAGCCGCCCCAGGACTTTTAACTCTGGGGCCAACGTCCTGACTTTC.

This chain uses TRBV19 with TRBJ1-5; D is undetermined. Trimming cost V 10 bases and J 2 bases, with 21 bases left between them. Germline loops: CDR1 LNHDA, CDR2 SQIVND (reference sequence). There are 16 residues in the CDR3. The CDR3: CATSHYGSMGNQPQHF. The CDR3 region has the DNA TGTGCCACCTCCCATTACGGGAGTATGGGCAATCAGCCCCAGCATTTT.

The rearrangement uses TRBV7-2 and TRBJ1-2, with 7 positions matching TRBD1. The CDR3 runs to 16 residues. Germline loops: CDR1 SGHTA, CDR2 FQGNSA. Unmatched junction bases numbered 8, after V lost 4 bases and J lost 0 bases. The chain's CDR3 is CASSSVMDRTNYGYTF. In nucleotides, the CDR3 is TGTGCCAGCAGCTCAGTCATGGACAGGACTAACTATGGCTACACCTTC.

The chain combines TRBV7-9 with TRBJ2-3; 12 bases line up with TRBD2. Germline values: CDR1 SEHNR, CDR2 FQNEAQ (reference sequence). The CDR3 consists of 16 residues. V dropped 4 bases and J dropped 6; count of bases not matched to a gene: 8. As DNA, the CDR3 is TGTGCCAGCAGCTCAACACTAGCGGGAGGTTGGGATACGCAGTATTTT. The encoded protein is CASSSTLAGGWDTQYF. The variable domain in full, with the rest retrieved from reference TRBV7-9 and TRBJ2-3, is DTGVSQNPRHKITKRGQNVTFRCDPISEHNRLYWYRQTLGQGPEFLTYFQNEAQLEKSRLLSDRFSAERPKGSFSTLEIQRTEQGDSAMYLCASSSTLAGGWDTQYFGPGTRLTVL.

J is TRBJ2-7 and V is TRBV14, with D possibly TRBD1 on 6 matching bases. CDR3 length: 14 amino acids. V lost 6 bases and J 0 bases, leaving 12 bases between the germline ends. Per the germline V gene, CDR1 is SGHDN and CDR2 is FVKESK. In DNA form, the CDR3 reads TGTGCCAGCAGACAACAGGGCAGCTCCTACGAGCAGTACTTC. This sequence encodes CASRQQGSSYEQYF.